These 32 T cell receptor beta chains share one sample of origin, sequenced in a study of blood T cell repertoires in COVID-19. The method was immunoSEQ multiplex PCR; TCRdb's version includes in-frame clones alone and lacks a portion of them. The sample shows tens of thousands of clones, about 90% of them seen only once. The sequenced sample was peripheral blood. Receptors were obtained from a woman older than 75 with acute or convalescent COVID-19.

The chain uses TRBV10-3 and TRBJ1-1, with TRBD1 as a possible D gene (5 bases). Looked up from germline, CDR1 is ENHRY and CDR2 is SYGVKD. V was shortened by 5 bases and J by 3 bases, with 13 bases between the two germline ends. The CDR3 length is 14 residues. The CDR3 sequence: CAISPGLGDTEAFF. The CDR3 bases are TGTGCCATCAGTCCGGGACTCGGGGACACTGAAGCTTTCTTT.

This clone was picked up one time. The chain has TRBV14 and TRBJ1-3; D uncertain. V gave up 1 base and J gave up 4 bases, with 11 bases separating them. Germline lookup yields CDR1 SGHDN and CDR2 FVKESK. This CDR3 spans 15 amino acids. DNA of the CDR3: TGTGCCAGCAGCCAAGTGTCGGCAGGCGGAAACACCATATATTTT. This gives the protein CASSQVSAGGNTIYF.

This clone was seen a few times. J is TRBJ2-3 and V is TRBV19; a weak D match, TRBD1 (5 bases). The CDR3 is 13 residues long. Looked up from germline, CDR1 is LNHDA and CDR2 is SQIVND (reference sequence). The V gene lost 11 bases and the J gene lost 5 bases, with 17 bases spanning the gap. The CDR3 reads CASQGEGKDTQYF. CDR3 coding DNA: TGTGCCTCCCAAGGGGAAGGAAAAGATACGCAGTATTTT. The full variable domain, completed using reference TRBV19 and TRBJ2-3, is DGGITQSPKYLFRKEGQNVTLSCEQNLNHDAMYWYRQDPGQGLRLIYYSQIVNDFQKGDIAEGYSVSREKKESFPLTVTSAQKNPTAFYLCASQGEGKDTQYFGPGTRLTVL.

This clone was detected once. The chain recombines TRBV7-2 with TRBJ2-4; TRBD2 matches 16 bases. J was trimmed by 5 bases and V by 0 bases; bases with no gene match: 1. Germline V gives CDR1 SGHTA, CDR2 FQGNSA. The CDR3 is 17 amino acids. The CDR3, as DNA: TGTGCCAGCAGCTTAGCGGGACTAGCGGGGGGGCAAAACATTCAGTACTTC. The encoded protein is CASSLAGLAGGQNIQYF.

This chain links TRBV6-2 or TRBV6-3 with TRBJ2-3; tentatively, D is TRBD2 (5 bases). Trimming took 4 bases from V and 0 from J, leaving 14 bases between them. CDR1 MNHEY and CDR2 SVGEGT come from the germline V gene. The CDR3 covers 16 residues. This CDR3 is CASSWGATGSTDTQYF. The CDR3 DNA reads TGTGCCAGCAGTTGGGGAGCGACCGGTAGCACAGATACGCAGTATTTT.

The chain recombines TRBV11-1 with TRBJ2-3, with D perhaps matching TRBD1 (6 bases). V was trimmed by 5 bases and J by 4 bases, leaving 10 bases between them. From germline, CDR1 is SGHAT and CDR2 FQDESV (reference sequence). The CDR3 contains 13 residues. The CDR3: CASSGGIPDTQYF. CDR3 nucleotides: TGTGCCAGCAGCGGGGGCATCCCAGATACGCAGTATTTT.

This chain links TRBV5-1 with TRBJ1-1; 7 bases fit TRBD1. The CDR3 loop spans 13 amino acids. Germline loops: CDR1 SGHRS, CDR2 YFSETQ. V lost 8 bases, J lost 1 base, and 5 bases stayed unmatched. CDR3 sequence reads: CASRQGRNTEAFF. As DNA, the CDR3 is TGCGCCAGTAGACAGGGAAGGAACACTGAAGCTTTCTTT.

This clone appeared a few times. The chain combines TRBV3-1 (or the pseudogene TRBV3-2) with TRBJ1-3, with D uncertain. The CDR3 contains 16 residues. The V gene's germline CDR1 is LGHDT and CDR2 YNNKEL (reference sequence). The V and J ends lost 2 bases and 0 bases respectively, with 11 bases between them. The CDR3 nucleotides read TGTGCCAGCAGCCAAACTATCTCAGTCTCTGGAAACACCATATATTTT. Translation: CASSQTISVSGNTIYF.

The V call is TRBV11-2, the J call TRBJ2-5; D is possibly TRBD2 (5 bases). This CDR3 comprises 13 residues. Germline loops: CDR1 SGHAT, CDR2 FQNNGV. The V and J ends lost 2 bases and 5 bases respectively, with 9 bases between them. CDR3 coding DNA: TGTGCCAGCAGCTTAAGAGGGCTGGAGACCCAGTACTTC. It translates to CASSLRGLETQYF.

V gene TRBV5-1 combines with J gene TRBJ2-5; D call uncertain. The germline gives CDR1 SGHRS, CDR2 YFSETQ. V was clipped by 4 bases and J by 1 base, with 11 bases between them. This CDR3 is built from 14 residues. CDR3 coding DNA: TGCGCCAGCAGCATCATGGCAACCCAAGAGACCCAGTACTTC. Its translation is CASSIMATQETQYF.

The rearrangement links TRBV7-8 to TRBJ1-5; D may be TRBD1 (6 bases). The ends were cut back, 5 bases at V and 2 bases at J, with 13 bases in the middle. The CDR3 sequence is 15 residues long. Germline V CDR1 and CDR2: SGHVS, FQNEAQ. Here the CDR3 reads CASSPRTARNQPQHF. The CDR3 nucleotides are TGTGCCAGCAGCCCCCGGACAGCACGCAATCAGCCCCAGCATTTT.

The chain employs TRBV6-2 or TRBV6-3 and TRBJ2-7; TRBD2 matches 8 bases. V trimming: 5 bases; J trimming: 0 bases; junction bases outside the gene matches: 3. The CDR3 runs 14 residues. Germline V CDR1 and CDR2: MNHEY, SVGEGT. DNA for the CDR3: TGTGCCAGCAGTGAGCGGGGGTACTCCTACGAGCAGTACTTC. Protein sequence: CASSERGYSYEQYF.

The chain has TRBV12-1 and TRBJ2-1; the D call in the table, TRBD2, was not verified against the DNA. TRBV12-1 constitutes a pseudogene. The CDR3 consists of 16 residues. Here the CDR3 DNA reads TGTGCCAGCAGCTTTGAACCTAGCGGGGAATACAATGAGCAGTTCTTC. It codes for CASSFEPSGEYNEQFF.

This chain uses TRBV7-9 with TRBJ2-3; no reliable D call. Germline CDR1 is SEHNR and CDR2 is FQNEAQ (reference sequence). The CDR3 is made up of 14 amino acids. The V and J ends lost 1 base and 2 bases respectively, with 7 bases between them. CDR3 sequence: CASSLVTDTDTQYF. DNA for the CDR3: TGTGCCAGCAGCTTAGTAACTGACACAGATACGCAGTATTTT.

V gene TRBV5-4 combines with J gene TRBJ2-7, with 9 bases lining up with TRBD1. Germline V gene lookup returns CDR1 SGHNT and CDR2 YYREEE (reference sequence). The V and J ends lost 2 bases and 5 bases, in that order; junction bases with no gene match: 2. CDR3 length: 13 residues. The CDR3 protein is CASSFRTGDEQYF. DNA of the CDR3: TGTGCCAGCAGCTTCCGGACAGGGGACGAGCAGTACTTC.

This clone occurred a few times. The chain couples TRBV19 to TRBJ2-2; unclear D gene. V was clipped by 1 base and J by 5 bases, with 8 bases between them. Germline CDR1 LNHDA, CDR2 SQIVND (reference sequence). The length of the CDR3 is 14 residues. CDR3 amino acids: CASSIGVRTGELFF. The CDR3 nucleotides read TGTGCCAGTAGTATAGGGGTGAGGACCGGGGAGCTGTTTTTT.

This clone appeared once. Its ends do not fully match the called genes, so a read error is possible. The J gene is TRBJ1-2, the V gene TRBV19, with D maybe TRBD1 (6 bases). Germline-derived CDR1 and CDR2 are LNHDA and SQIVND (reference sequence). The CDR3 contains 15 residues. The CDR3 sequence: CASTQGDRDIDIVVF. In nucleotides, the CDR3 is TGTGCCAGTACCCAAGGCGATAGGGACATAGATATTGTCGTCTTC.

The V call is TRBV18, the J call TRBJ1-1; D is undetermined. The V gene's germline CDR1 is KGHSH and CDR2 LQKENI. The CDR3 covers 13 residues. Trimming pared 4 bases from V and 2 bases from J, leaving 8 bases between. CDR3 in DNA: TGTGCCAGCTCACTGTCGTTAAACACTGAAGCTTTCTTT. Protein product: CASSLSLNTEAFF.

This clone has a single count. The V gene is TRBV3-1 (or the pseudogene TRBV3-2), the J gene TRBJ2-7, with a weak D call TRBD1 (6 bases). CDR3 size: 14 residues. Germline V lookup: CDR1 LGHDT, CDR2 YNNKEL (reference sequence). V gave up 1 base and J gave up 6 bases, with 13 bases separating them. CDR3 region: CASSQGPGALEQYF. The CDR3, as DNA: TGTGCCAGCAGCCAAGGTCCAGGGGCGCTCGAGCAGTACTTC.

The chain carries TRBV5-1 and TRBJ2-2, with D possibly being TRBD1 (6 bases). The CDR3 covers 15 residues. Deletions cut 0 bases from V and 6 bases from J, with 12 bases between. Germline CDR1 is SGHRS and CDR2 is YFSETQ. The CDR3 DNA sequence: TGCGCCAGCAGCTTGGCAGGGGATAATCCCGGGGAGCTGTTTTTT. Translation: CASSLAGDNPGELFF.

The chain has TRBV12-3 or TRBV12-4 and TRBJ2-5, with unresolved D. V lost 5 bases and J lost 3, with 7 bases in between. The CDR3 has 12 residues. The CDR3 loop is CASSRREETQYF. CDR3 coding DNA: TGTGCCAGCAGTCGAAGAGAAGAGACCCAGTACTTC.

This clone was detected only once. The chain couples TRBV12-3 or TRBV12-4 to TRBJ1-4; D unresolved. Trimming shortened V by 6 bases and J by 4 bases, and 9 bases separated the two germline ends. This CDR3 has 13 residues. CDR3 coding DNA: TGTGCCAGCAGAGGAGGGTTTAATGAAAAACTGTTTTTT. Protein: CASRGGFNEKLFF.

This rearrangement joins TRBV5-1 to TRBJ2-2, with 12 bases identical to TRBD2. The CDR3 runs to 18 residues. Germline assignment: CDR1 SGHRS and CDR2 YFSETQ. V lost 4 bases to trimming and J lost 4 bases; unmatched junction nucleotides: 11. CDR3 sequence: CASSPILAGGGGTGELFF. CDR3 sequence (DNA): TGCGCCAGCAGCCCCATACTAGCGGGGGGCGGCGGCACCGGGGAGCTGTTTTTT.

CDR3 DNA sequence: TGTGCCAGCAGCTTACAGGGTTACAATGAGCAGTTCTTC. It codes for CASSLQGYNEQFF. The rearrangement joins TRBV7-3 to TRBJ2-1, with D maybe TRBD1 (5 bases). CDR3 length equals 13 residues. With 2 bases removed from V and 4 bases from J, the gap between germline ends came to 6 bases. Germline assignment: CDR1 SGHTA and CDR2 FQGTGA.

The gene calls are TRBV3-1 (or the pseudogene TRBV3-2) and TRBJ1-2; TRBD1 aligns across 7 bases. The germline CDR1 and CDR2 sequences are LGHDT and YNNKEL (reference sequence). This CDR3 has 16 amino acids. V dropped 3 bases and J dropped 3; count of bases not matched to a gene: 10. The CDR3: CASSHLMGRGDYGYTF. In DNA, the CDR3 is TGTGCCAGCAGCCACCTAATGGGCAGGGGGGACTATGGCTACACCTTC.

The chain links TRBV4-3 to TRBJ1-2; D uncertain. Per germline, CDR1 LGHNA and CDR2 YSLEER. V was clipped by 1 base and J by 0 bases, with 9 bases between them. The CDR3 sequence is 15 residues long. CDR3 nucleotide sequence: TGCGCCAGCAGCCAAGGGGCAGCATCTAACTATGGCTACACCTTC. The encoded protein is CASSQGAASNYGYTF.

The V call is TRBV18, the J call TRBJ1-5; tentatively, D is TRBD1 (6 bases). This CDR3 region has 15 residues. Germline V gives CDR1 KGHSH, CDR2 LQKENI. The V and J ends lost 6 bases and 1 base respectively, with 13 bases between them. The CDR3 sequence: CASSDRSASNQPQHF. The CDR3 DNA reads TGTGCCAGCTCCGACAGGTCGGCGAGCAATCAGCCCCAGCATTTT.

This chain links TRBV5-1 with TRBJ2-6; no reliable D call. The germline V and J ends were trimmed by 5 bases and 2 bases, with 8 bases remaining between them. The CDR3 spans 14 residues. CDR1 and CDR2 from the germline V gene are SGHRS and YFSETQ. The CDR3 coding sequence is TGCGCCAGCAGGCTCGAGCCTGGGGCCAACGTCCTGACTTTC. It is translated as CASRLEPGANVLTF.

The rearrangement uses TRBV7-3 and TRBJ1-1; D unresolved. V lost 8 bases and J 0 bases, leaving 16 bases between the germline ends. The V gene's germline CDR1 is SGHTA and CDR2 FQGTGA. The CDR3 is 15 residues long. The CDR3 loop is CASDPGVLVNTEAFF. The CDR3 nucleotides are TGTGCCAGCGACCCCGGAGTTTTGGTGAACACTGAAGCTTTCTTT.

The V call is TRBV5-8, the J call TRBJ2-6; weak D call: TRBD1 (5 bases). Trimming cost V 0 bases and J 9 bases, with 16 bases left between them. There are 16 residues in the CDR3. CDR1 is SGHTS, CDR2 YDEGEE, per germline. Here the CDR3 DNA reads TGTGCCAGCAGCTTGGGGGGCCACAGCAGTGGCAACGTCCTGACTTTC. Its protein product is CASSLGGHSSGNVLTF.

The rearrangement uses TRBV28 and TRBJ1-6, with 10 positions matching TRBD1. The CDR3 has 15 residues. Germline V lookup: CDR1 MDHEN, CDR2 SYDVKM. J was trimmed by 10 bases and V by 6 bases; bases with no gene match: 9. Here the CDR3 reads CASRPDRGLVSPLHF. The DNA of the CDR3 is TGTGCCAGCAGGCCTGACAGGGGGCTTGTGTCACCCCTCCACTTT.

V and J are TRBV5-1 and TRBJ2-7; maybe TRBD1 (5 bases). CDR3 length equals 14 residues. V lost 4 bases, J lost 0 bases, and 11 bases lay in between. CDR1 and CDR2 (germline): SGHRS, YFSETQ. The CDR3 DNA follows: TGCGCCAGCAGCCCGGACACCGGCTCCTACGAGCAGTACTTC. Encoded protein: CASSPDTGSYEQYF.